This TCR beta chain was documented in a study of a mutant IDH1 vaccine in newly diagnosed glioma. About the research overall: Among treated patients, 62.5% were male and approximately 40% female, and mean age was roughly 40 years.

With regard to this clone: As yet, its antigen is unknown. The same CDR3 arises from other DNA sequences in this sample as well.

As for time point: week 47, end of study. Vaccine doses each comprised 300 ug of mutant IDH1 20-mer peptide, with topical imiquimod. The ends were cut back, 2 bases at V and 0 bases at J, with 8 bases in the middle. The CDR3 covers 14 residues. Germline loops: CDR1 SGDLS, CDR2 YYNGEE. Repertoires were generated with immunoSEQ multiplex PCR, while TCRdb's copy carries only in-frame clones and drops some. Of 20,000 to 30,000 clones in the sample, 82% were seen once. This sequence was found in a man in his forties or fifties with glioma. Some clones in this sample may be carry-over from other donors' samples. V usage is TRBV9 and J usage is TRBJ2-5; possible D gene TRBD2, 6 bases. The source was PBMCs, collected from a glioma patient whose treatment included an IDH1 peptide vaccine. The CDR3, as DNA: TGTGCCAGCAGCGTGGGCGGGAACCAAGAGACCCAGTACTTC. Translated, it gives CASSVGGNQETQYF.